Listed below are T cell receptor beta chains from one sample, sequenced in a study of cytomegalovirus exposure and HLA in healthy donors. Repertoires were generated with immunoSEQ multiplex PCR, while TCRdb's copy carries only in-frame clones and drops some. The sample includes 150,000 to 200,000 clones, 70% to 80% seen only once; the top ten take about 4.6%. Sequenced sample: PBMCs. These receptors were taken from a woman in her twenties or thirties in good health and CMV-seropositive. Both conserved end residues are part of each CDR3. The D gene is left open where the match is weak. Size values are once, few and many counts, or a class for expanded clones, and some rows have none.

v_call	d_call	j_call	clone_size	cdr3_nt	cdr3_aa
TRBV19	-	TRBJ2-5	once	TGTGCCAGTAGTAGGGTACCAGGGCAAGAGACCCAGTACTTC	CASSRVPGQETQYF
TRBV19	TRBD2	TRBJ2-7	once	TGTGCCAGTAGTCTTCTAGCGGGAGATGGCGAGCAGTACTTC	CASSLLAGDGEQYF
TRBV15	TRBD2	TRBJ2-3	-	TGTGCCACCAGCACAGGACTAGCGGGGGGGCTTTCAGATACGCAGTATTTT	CATSTGLAGGLSDTQYF
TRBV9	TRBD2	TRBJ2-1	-	TGTGCCAGCAGCCCGCGGACTAGGTGGCCGAATGAGCAGTTCTTC	CASSPRTRWPNEQFF
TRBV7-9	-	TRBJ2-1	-	TGTGCCAGCAGCTTTATCCGGGGAGCCTACAATGAGCAGTTCTTC	CASSFIRGAYNEQFF
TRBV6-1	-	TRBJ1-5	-	TGTGCCAGCAGTAAGACAGGATATCAGCCCCAGCATTTT	CASSKTGYQPQHF
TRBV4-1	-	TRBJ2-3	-	TGCGCCAGCAGCCAAGAAGGCCGAAGACAGGATACGCAGTATTTT	CASSQEGRRQDTQYF
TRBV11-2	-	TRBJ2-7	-	TGTGCCAGCAGCTTTGGGTTACAGAGAAACGAGCAGTACTTC	CASSFGLQRNEQYF
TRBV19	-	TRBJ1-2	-	TGTGCCAGTAGTATAGTAGGAGCTAACTATGGCTACACCTTC	CASSIVGANYGYTF
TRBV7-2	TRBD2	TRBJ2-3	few	TGTGCCAGTCGGACTAGCGGAATTTCCACAGATACGCAGTATTTT	CASRTSGISTDTQYF
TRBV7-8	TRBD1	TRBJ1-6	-	TGTGCCAGCAGCTTAGGACAGGGGGCAAATTCACCCCTCCACTTT	CASSLGQGANSPLHF
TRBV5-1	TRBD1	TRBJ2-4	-	TGCGCCAGCAGCTTGCCTCGGGACAGGGGGACCAAAAACATTCAGTACTTC	CASSLPRDRGTKNIQYF
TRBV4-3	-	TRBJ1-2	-	TGCGCCAGCAGCCCTCAGACAGGCGCCATGGACTATGGCTACACCTTC	CASSPQTGAMDYGYTF
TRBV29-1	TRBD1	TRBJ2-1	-	TGCAGCGTCCGGACCCGACAGGGGGCTGATGAGCAGTTCTTC	CSVRTRQGADEQFF
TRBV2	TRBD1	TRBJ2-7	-	TGTGCCAGCAGGGGGACAGGGGGAGATTCCTACGAGCAGTACTTC	CASRGTGGDSYEQYF
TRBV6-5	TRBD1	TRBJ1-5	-	TGTGCCAGCAGTGGGGACAGGGGGAATCAGCCCCAGCATTTT	CASSGDRGNQPQHF
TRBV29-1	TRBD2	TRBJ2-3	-	TGCAGCTGTGCGCGGGAGGGCCCTCTTACAGATACGCAGTATTTT	CSCAREGPLTDTQYF
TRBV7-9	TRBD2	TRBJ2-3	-	TGTGCCAGCAGCCGCCCGGGACTAGCGGGTGACGATTACACAGATACGCAGTATTTT	CASSRPGLAGDDYTDTQYF
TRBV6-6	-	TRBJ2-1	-	TGTGCCAGCAGTTACGGCCAGGGTTCCCTCAATGAGCAGTTCTTC	CASSYGQGSLNEQFF
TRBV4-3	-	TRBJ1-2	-	TGCGCCAGCAGCCAAGATCACGGGGATGACTATGGCTACACCTTC	CASSQDHGDDYGYTF
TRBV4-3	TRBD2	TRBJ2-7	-	TGCGCCAGCAGCCAAGATGGATTGGGCGGGAGTTTGTCCGAGCAGTACTTC	CASSQDGLGGSLSEQYF
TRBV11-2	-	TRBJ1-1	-	TGTGCCAGCAGCCCGGGGGTGTTGAACACTGAAGCTTTCTTT	CASSPGVLNTEAFF
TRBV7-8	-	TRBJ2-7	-	TGTGCCAGCAGCTTAGGCCACAGGGCCGAGCAGTACTTC	CASSLGHRAEQYF
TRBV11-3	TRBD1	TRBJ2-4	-	TGTGCCAGCAGCTCTACCGGGACAGGGGGAAACATTCAGTACTTC	CASSSTGTGGNIQYF
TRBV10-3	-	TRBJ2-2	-	TGTGCCATCAGTGAACGGGCGGGGCCCGGGGAGCTGTTTTTT	CAISERAGPGELFF
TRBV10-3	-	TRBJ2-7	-	TGTGCCATTTCCCGGGACTCCCTCTACGAGCAGTACTTC	CAISRDSLYEQYF
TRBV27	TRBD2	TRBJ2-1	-	TGTGCCAGCAGTCTCAACCCCCGCGGGAGGGCTAATGAGCAGTTCTTC	CASSLNPRGRANEQFF
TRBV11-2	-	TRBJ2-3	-	TGTGCCAGCAGCTCCGCCTTGAGCGGGACAGATACGCAGTATTTT	CASSSALSGTDTQYF
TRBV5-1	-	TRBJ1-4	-	TGCGCCAGCAGTCCTACAGGGTGGGCAGCTAATGAAAAACTGTTTTTT	CASSPTGWAANEKLFF
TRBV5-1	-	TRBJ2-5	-	TGCGCCAGCAGCTTGCGGGAGACCCAGTACTTC	CASSLRETQYF
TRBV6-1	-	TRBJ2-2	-	TGTGCCAGCAGTGTGTCACACCTGAACACCGGGGAGCTGTTTTTT	CASSVSHLNTGELFF
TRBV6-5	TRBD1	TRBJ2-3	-	TGTGCCAGCAGTACTTTCGGGACAGACCAGTATTTT	CASSTFGTDQYF
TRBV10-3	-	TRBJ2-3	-	TGTGCCATCAGTGAGGGCAGGGGGGGCACAGATACGCAGTATTTT	CAISEGRGGTDTQYF
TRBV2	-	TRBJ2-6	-	TGTGCCAGCAGGGCAGGGGTCTCTGGGGCCAACGTCCTGACTTTC	CASRAGVSGANVLTF
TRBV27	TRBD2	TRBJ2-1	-	TGTGCCAGCACTACGGGACTAGCGGGAGGGCCAAGAGGAGGCAATGAGCAGTTCTTC	CASTTGLAGGPRGGNEQFF
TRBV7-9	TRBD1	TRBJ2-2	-	TGTGCCAGCAGCTCCCGGGACAGCGCGATGACCGGGGAGCTGTTTTTT	CASSSRDSAMTGELFF
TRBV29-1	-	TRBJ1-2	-	TGCAGCGTACTCCGGAGTATTGGTGGCTACACCTTC	CSVLRSIGGYTF
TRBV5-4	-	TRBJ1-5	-	TGTGCCAGCAGCCGTGACAGAAGCAATCAGCCCCAGCATTTT	CASSRDRSNQPQHF
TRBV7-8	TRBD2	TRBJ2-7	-	TGTGCCAGCAGCTCCAGGACTAGCGGCCTATACGAGCAGTACTTC	CASSSRTSGLYEQYF
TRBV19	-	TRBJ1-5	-	TGTGCCAGTAGTGCCAGTGTCAGCAATCAGCCCCAGCATTTT	CASSASVSNQPQHF
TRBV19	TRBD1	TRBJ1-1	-	TGTGCCAGTAGTCTCATTCAGGGGGCAAACACTGAAGCTTTCTTT	CASSLIQGANTEAFF
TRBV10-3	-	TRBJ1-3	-	TGTGCCATCACGCCAGGGATTTATGGAAACACCATATATTTT	CAITPGIYGNTIYF
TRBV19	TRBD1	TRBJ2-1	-	TGTGCCAGTAGTACCCCGGGACAGGGGTACAATGAGCAGTTCTTC	CASSTPGQGYNEQFF
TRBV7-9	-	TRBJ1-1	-	TGTGCCAGCAGAGGGGCCCTTCAGATATTGAACACTGAAGCTTTCTTT	CASRGALQILNTEAFF
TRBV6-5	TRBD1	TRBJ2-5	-	TGTGCCAGCAGTTACTCGGGACAGGGTTTCGGGGAGACCCAGTACTTC	CASSYSGQGFGETQYF
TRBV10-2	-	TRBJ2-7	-	TGCGCCAGCAGTTCTAGTGGCTACGAGCAGTACTTC	CASSSSGYEQYF
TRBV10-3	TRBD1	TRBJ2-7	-	TGTGCCACCACGGGAGCGGGACAGGGTATGGCATACTACGAGCAGTACTTC	CATTGAGQGMAYYEQYF
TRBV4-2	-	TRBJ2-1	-	TGTGCCAGCAGCCAAGACAGGGACTCAACGTGGCAGTTCTTC	CASSQDRDSTWQFF
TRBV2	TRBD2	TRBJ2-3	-	TGTGCCAGCAGTGTTCGACTAGCGGGAACAGATACGCAGTATTTT	CASSVRLAGTDTQYF
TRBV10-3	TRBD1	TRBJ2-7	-	TGTGCCATCAGTGATGGGCAGGGGGCGCGAGAGCAGTACTTC	CAISDGQGAREQYF
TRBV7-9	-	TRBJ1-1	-	TGTGCCAGCAGCTTAGGTACTAGGCCGATGAACACTGAAGCTTTCTTT	CASSLGTRPMNTEAFF
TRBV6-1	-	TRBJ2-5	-	TGTGCCAGCAGTGGAGACTTCCAAGAGACCCAGTACTTC	CASSGDFQETQYF
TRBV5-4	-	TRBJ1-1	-	TGTGCCAGCAGCCCCCTCGTATCAGGGGTGAGAACTGAAGCTTTCTTT	CASSPLVSGVRTEAFF
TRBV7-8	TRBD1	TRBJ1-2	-	TGTGCCAGCAGCCAGGACAGGAGGGGTGGCTACACCTTC	CASSQDRRGGYTF
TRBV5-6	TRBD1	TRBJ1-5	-	TGTGCCAGCAGCCGAAACAGGGGGCAGGGCAATCAGCCCCAGCATTTT	CASSRNRGQGNQPQHF
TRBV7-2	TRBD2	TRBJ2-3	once	TGTGCCAGCAGCCTTCGCCCAGGGACTAGCGGGGGTTATACGCAGTATTTT	CASSLRPGTSGGYTQYF
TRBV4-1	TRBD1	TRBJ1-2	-	TGCGCCAGCAGCCAAGGGACAGGGGGAAGTGGCTACACCTTC	CASSQGTGGSGYTF
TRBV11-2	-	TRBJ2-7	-	TGTGCCAGCAGCTCATCCTACGAGCAGTACTTC	CASSSSYEQYF
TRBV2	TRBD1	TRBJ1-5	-	TGTGCCAGCAGTGATCAGCCGGGACAGGGGATTAATCAGCCCCAGCATTTT	CASSDQPGQGINQPQHF
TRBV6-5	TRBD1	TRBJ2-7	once	TGTGCCAGCAGCTTCACCCCGGGACAGGTCGGCGAGCAGTACTTC	CASSFTPGQVGEQYF